This is a list of T cell receptor beta chains from one sample in a study of chemoradiotherapy in HPV16-positive cancers. Sequencing used immunoSEQ multiplex PCR; TCRdb keeps in-frame clones, though not all of them. This sample yields about 6,600 clones, of which more than 65% are seen a single time; more than 6.5% belongs to the top ten. Source: tumor tissue, taken from a patient who underwent chemoradiotherapy. These receptors came from a human donor with HPV-associated anogenital cancer. CDR3s include the opening cysteine and the closing phenylalanine or tryptophan. The order of the fields is J gene, V gene, clone size, D gene, CDR3 protein, CDR3 DNA. D genes are given only for firm matches. Expanded clones get a size class; other rows say once, few or many, or leave the size out.

TRBJ2-3 | TRBV2 | few | NA | CASSEVGGALADTQYF | TGTGCCAGCAGTGAAGTGGGGGGGGCACTCGCGGATACGCAGTATTTT
TRBJ1-1 | TRBV7-2 | NA | NA | CASSLARGLTEAFF | TGTGCCAGCAGCTTAGCGCGGGGGTTAACTGAAGCTTTCTTT
TRBJ2-7 | TRBV7-2 | NA | TRBD2 | CASRPSGGRFYEQYF | TGTGCCAGCAGACCAAGCGGGGGGCGTTTCTACGAGCAGTACTTC
TRBJ1-1 | TRBV7-8 | NA | NA | CASSLGSAEAFF | TGTGCCAGCAGCTTAGGGTCAGCTGAAGCTTTCTTT
TRBJ2-2 | TRBV30 | NA | NA | CAWRSGGGTGELFF | TGTGCCTGGAGGAGTGGAGGGGGCACCGGGGAGCTGTTTTTT
TRBJ1-1 | TRBV9 | NA | NA | CASSFRTNTEAFF | TGTGCCAGCAGCTTCCGGACGAACACTGAAGCTTTCTTT
TRBJ2-1 | TRBV9 | NA | NA | CASSRGSYNEQFF | TGTGCCAGCAGCCGGGGGTCCTACAATGAGCAGTTCTTC
TRBJ1-1 | TRBV19 | NA | TRBD1 | CASSRGQGAQRGTEAFF | TGTGCCAGTAGCCGGGGACAGGGGGCGCAGAGAGGCACTGAAGCTTTCTTT
TRBJ2-1 | TRBV4-3 | few | NA | CASSQDPRSNEQFF | TGCGCCAGCAGCCAAGACCCTCGCAGTAATGAGCAGTTCTTC
TRBJ1-5 | TRBV5-6 | NA | TRBD1 | CASSLFQGAINQPQHF | TGTGCCAGCAGCTTGTTCCAGGGGGCGATCAATCAGCCCCAGCATTTT
TRBJ2-5 | TRBV29-1 | NA | TRBD2 | CSGRGGRANQETQYF | TGCAGCGGACGGGGCGGGAGGGCCAACCAAGAGACCCAGTACTTC
TRBJ1-2 | TRBV5-1 | NA | NA | CASSKNRDGGYTF | TGCGCCAGCAGCAAGAACAGGGACGGAGGCTACACCTTC
TRBJ2-5 | TRBV27 | NA | NA | CASSLSLRQETQYF | TGTGCCAGCAGTTTATCACTTCGCCAAGAGACCCAGTACTTC
TRBJ1-2 | TRBV6-5 | NA | TRBD1 | CASSYSGTGDYGYTF | TGTGCCAGCAGTTACTCAGGGACAGGGGACTATGGCTACACCTTC
TRBJ2-7 | TRBV5-6 | once | TRBD1 | CASSHQGVSEQYF | TGTGCCAGCAGCCACCAGGGGGTGAGCGAGCAGTACTTC
TRBJ1-5 | TRBV30 | few | NA | CAWSATGQFNQPQHF | TGTGCCTGGAGTGCAACGGGGCAGTTCAATCAGCCCCAGCATTTT
TRBJ1-1 | TRBV10-3 | NA | TRBD1 | CAISDLTGGGTEAFF | TGTGCCATCAGTGACCTGACAGGGGGAGGCACTGAAGCTTTCTTT
TRBJ2-3 | TRBV5-1 | NA | TRBD2 | CASSLLTSGEFAQYF | TGCGCCAGCAGCCTACTGACTAGCGGGGAGTTTGCGCAGTATTTT
TRBJ1-2 | TRBV18 | NA | NA | CASSPPDGYGYTF | TGTGCCAGCTCACCCCCCGATGGCTATGGCTACACCTTC
TRBJ2-2 | TRBV21-1 | NA | NA | CASSSREAGTNTGELFF | TGTGCCAGCAGCTCAAGGGAAGCGGGTACGAACACCGGGGAGCTGTTTTTT
TRBJ2-5 | TRBV30 | NA | TRBD2 | CAWGAGEPQETQYF | TGTGCCTGGGGAGCGGGAGAACCTCAAGAGACCCAGTACTTC
TRBJ2-1 | TRBV4-1 | NA | NA | CASSPSGLLAGPYNEQFF | TGCGCCAGCAGCCCGTCCGGGTTGCTAGCTGGCCCCTACAATGAGCAGTTCTTC
TRBJ1-4 | TRBV5-1 | NA | NA | CASSLGVANEKLFF | TGCGCCAGCAGCTTAGGGGTGGCTAATGAAAAACTGTTTTTT
TRBJ1-6 | TRBV19 | NA | NA | CASSIPQGATVPNSPLHF | TGTGCCAGTAGTATTCCCCAAGGGGCGACAGTTCCTAATTCACCCCTCCACTTT
TRBJ2-1 | TRBV7-2 | NA | NA | CASSFGADEQFF | TGTGCCAGCAGCTTCGGGGCGGATGAGCAGTTCTTC
TRBJ2-5 | TRBV29-1 | few | TRBD2 | CSQGLGGGSQYF | TGCAGCCAGGGACTAGGCGGGGGTTCCCAGTACTTC
TRBJ2-3 | TRBV27 | NA | NA | CASSSHTDTQYF | TGTGCCAGCAGTTCCCACACAGATACGCAGTATTTT
TRBJ2-1 | TRBV28 | NA | NA | CASSLFRERGEQFF | TGTGCCAGCAGTTTGTTCAGAGAAAGAGGTGAGCAGTTCTTC
TRBJ2-1 | TRBV28 | NA | TRBD1 | CAIRDRGRNEQFF | TGTGCCATCCGGGACAGGGGTCGCAATGAGCAGTTCTTC
TRBJ2-6 | TRBV4-2 | NA | NA | CASSPRGGAGANVLTF | TGTGCCAGCAGCCCCAGGGGGGGGGCTGGGGCCAACGTCCTGACTTTC
TRBJ2-1 | TRBV30 | NA | NA | CAWMGVSEQFF | TGTGCCTGGATGGGTGTCAGTGAGCAGTTCTTC
TRBJ2-3 | TRBV6-8 | NA | TRBD2 | CARYTSGSTDTQYF | TGTGCCAGGTATACTAGCGGGAGTACAGATACGCAGTATTTT
TRBJ1-1 | TRBV19 | NA | NA | CASSTLGMNTEAFF | TGTGCCAGTAGTACTCTGGGGATGAACACTGAAGCTTTCTTT
TRBJ1-2 | TRBV29-1 | NA | NA | CSVVLGAAYGYTF | TGCAGCGTTGTTCTTGGTGCAGCCTATGGCTACACCTTC
TRBJ2-2 | TRBV7-9 | NA | NA | CASSSPGLTTMGGELFF | TGTGCCAGCAGCTCTCCGGGACTGACGACGATGGGTGGGGAGCTGTTTTTT
TRBJ1-4 | TRBV7-2 | NA | NA | CASRSALGVEKLFF | TGTGCCAGCAGATCCGCCCTCGGGGTGGAAAAACTGTTTTTT
TRBJ1-4 | TRBV4-3 | NA | NA | CASSQDTGTNEKLFF | TGCGCCAGCAGCCAAGATACAGGGACAAATGAAAAACTGTTTTTT
TRBJ2-3 | TRBV7-9 | NA | TRBD1 | CASSSFYRDSLEDTQYF | TGTGCCAGCAGCTCGTTTTACCGGGACAGCCTTGAAGATACGCAGTATTTT
TRBJ2-2 | TRBV6-5 | NA | NA | CASSYSIGGPGELFF | TGTGCCAGCAGTTACTCGATCGGGGGCCCCGGGGAGCTGTTTTTT
TRBJ1-4 | TRBV28 | NA | NA | CASSFGGSNEKLFF | TGTGCCAGCAGTTTCGGTGGGAGTAATGAAAAACTGTTTTTT
TRBJ2-7 | TRBV5-3 | NA | NA | CARSFSGGFRSVNEQYF | TGTGCCAGAAGCTTCAGCGGTGGATTTAGGAGTGTCAACGAGCAGTACTTC
TRBJ1-4 | TRBV11-2 | NA | NA | CASSLAPKTNEKLFF | TGTGCCAGCAGCTTAGCCCCGAAAACTAATGAAAAACTGTTTTTT
TRBJ1-2 | TRBV27 | NA | TRBD1 | CASSLSLPGQGYGYTF | TGTGCCAGCAGTTTATCGTTACCGGGACAGGGGTACGGCTACACCTTC
TRBJ2-5 | TRBV28 | NA | TRBD2 | CASSPGGTGGQETQYF | TGTGCCAGCAGCCCGGGAGGTACGGGGGGACAAGAGACCCAGTACTTC
TRBJ2-3 | TRBV9 | NA | NA | CASSATDSRTGYF | TGTGCCAGCAGCGCGACCGATTCGAGAACAGGGTATTTT
TRBJ2-2 | TRBV7-2 | NA | NA | CASSFAGTGELFF | TGTGCCAGCAGCTTCGCGGGAACCGGGGAGCTGTTTTTT
TRBJ2-5 | TRBV15 | NA | TRBD1 | CATSSRDRGPQETQYF | TGTGCCACCAGCAGTCGGGACAGGGGGCCCCAAGAGACCCAGTACTTC
TRBJ2-5 | TRBV20-1 | NA | NA | CSASSALEQYF | TGCAGTGCTAGTTCCGCTCTGGAGCAGTACTTC
TRBJ2-1 | TRBV30 | NA | TRBD2 | CAWSGDYRRSEQFF | TGTGCCTGGAGCGGGGACTACCGGCGCAGTGAGCAGTTCTTC
TRBJ2-5 | TRBV5-4 | NA | TRBD1 | CASSRDRAETQYF | TGTGCCAGCAGCCGAGACAGGGCAGAGACCCAGTACTTC
TRBJ1-6 | TRBV13 | few | TRBD1 | CASSTTGQGYSPLHF | TGTGCCAGCAGCACCACGGGACAGGGTTATTCACCCCTCCACTTT
TRBJ2-5 | TRBV5-4 | few | NA | CASSPGYTQETQYF | TGTGCCAGCAGCCCAGGGTACACCCAAGAGACCCAGTACTTC
TRBJ2-7 | TRBV28 | NA | TRBD1 | CASSLPRQGAIEQYF | TGTGCCAGCAGTTTACCCCGACAGGGGGCGATCGAGCAGTACTTC
TRBJ2-1 | TRBV5-1 | NA | TRBD2 | CASSGASGRATEQFF | TGCGCCAGCAGCGGAGCTAGCGGGAGGGCCACTGAGCAGTTCTTC
TRBJ2-7 | TRBV25-1 | NA | NA | CASSEYVGSAQYF | TGTGCCAGCAGTGAATACGTCGGTTCAGCCCAGTACTTC